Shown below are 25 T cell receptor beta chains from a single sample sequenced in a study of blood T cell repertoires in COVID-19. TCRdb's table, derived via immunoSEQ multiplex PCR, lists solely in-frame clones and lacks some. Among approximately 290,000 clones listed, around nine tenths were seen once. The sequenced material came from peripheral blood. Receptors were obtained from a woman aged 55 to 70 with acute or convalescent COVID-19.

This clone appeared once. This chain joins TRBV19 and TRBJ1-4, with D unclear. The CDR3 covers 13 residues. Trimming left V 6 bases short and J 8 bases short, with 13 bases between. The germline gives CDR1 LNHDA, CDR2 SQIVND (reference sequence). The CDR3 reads CASSTRTGEKLFF. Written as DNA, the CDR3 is TGTGCCAGTAGCACCCGGACTGGGGAAAAACTGTTTTTT.

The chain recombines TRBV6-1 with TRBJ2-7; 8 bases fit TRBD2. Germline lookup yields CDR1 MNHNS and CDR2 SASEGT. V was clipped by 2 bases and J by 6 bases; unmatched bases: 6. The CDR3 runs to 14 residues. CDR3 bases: TGTGCCAGCAGTGAAAGGGGCGGGGGGCGCGAGCAGTACTTC. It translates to CASSERGGGREQYF.

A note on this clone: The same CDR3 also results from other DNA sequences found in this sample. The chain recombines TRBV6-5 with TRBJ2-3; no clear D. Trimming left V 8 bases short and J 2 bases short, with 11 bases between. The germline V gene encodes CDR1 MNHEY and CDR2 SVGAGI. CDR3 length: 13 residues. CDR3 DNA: TGTGCCAGCGGCGGTGCCTCCACAGATACGCAGTATTTT. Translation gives CASGGASTDTQYF.

The CDR3, as DNA: TGTGCCAGCAGCCTGGGACAGGGGGCGCGAACTGAAGCTTTCTTT. Translated, it gives CASSLGQGARTEAFF. This chain links TRBV7-9 with TRBJ1-1; 12 bases are a match to TRBD1. Germline lookup yields CDR1 SEHNR and CDR2 FQNEAQ (reference sequence). Trimming removed 5 bases from V and 5 bases from J; junction bases left unmatched: 6. This CDR3 spans 15 amino acids.

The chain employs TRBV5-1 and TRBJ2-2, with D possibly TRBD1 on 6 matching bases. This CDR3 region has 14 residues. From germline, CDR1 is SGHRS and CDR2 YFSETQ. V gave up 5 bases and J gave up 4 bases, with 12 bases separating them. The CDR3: CASRTSGVTGELFF. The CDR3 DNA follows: TGCGCCAGCAGGACCTCAGGGGTCACCGGGGAGCTGTTTTTT.

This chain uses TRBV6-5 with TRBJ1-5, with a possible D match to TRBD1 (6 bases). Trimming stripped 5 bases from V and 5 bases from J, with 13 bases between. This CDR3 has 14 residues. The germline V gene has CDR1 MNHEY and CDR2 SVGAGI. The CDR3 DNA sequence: TGTGCCAGCAGTAAACGACAGGTTGATCAGCCCCAGCATTTT. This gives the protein CASSKRQVDQPQHF.

The CDR3 is CASSELAADTQYF. The CDR3 DNA reads TGTGCCAGCAGTGAATTAGCGGCAGATACGCAGTATTTT. This sequence joins TRBV6-1 and TRBJ2-3, with TRBD2 as a possible D gene (6 bases). The germline V gene has CDR1 MNHNS and CDR2 SASEGT. The CDR3 spans 13 residues. V lost 2 bases to trimming and J lost 4 bases, with 7 bases between them.

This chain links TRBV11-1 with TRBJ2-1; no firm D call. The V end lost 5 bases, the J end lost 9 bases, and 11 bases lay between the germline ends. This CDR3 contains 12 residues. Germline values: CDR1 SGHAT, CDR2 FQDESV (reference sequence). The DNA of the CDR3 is TGTGCCAGCAGCCGGGTCCCGCCTGAGCAGTTCTTC. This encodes CASSRVPPEQFF.

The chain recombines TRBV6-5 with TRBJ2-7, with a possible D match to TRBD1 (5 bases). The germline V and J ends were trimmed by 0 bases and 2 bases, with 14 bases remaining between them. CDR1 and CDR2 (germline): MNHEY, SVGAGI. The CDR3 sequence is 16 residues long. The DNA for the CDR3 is TGTGCCAGCAGTTACTCGACGTCCAGGGCAACCTACGAGCAGTACTTC. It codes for CASSYSTSRATYEQYF.

The chain's CDR3 is CASSLTGTSGYEQYF. CDR3 nucleotides: TGTGCCAGCAGCCTTACCGGGACTAGCGGGTACGAGCAGTACTTC. The J gene is TRBJ2-7, the V gene TRBV28; the match to TRBD2 covers 12 bases. The CDR3 is made up of 15 amino acids. Germline V gene lookup returns CDR1 MDHEN and CDR2 SYDVKM. The ends lost 6 bases at V and 4 bases at J; junction bases unmatched: 7.

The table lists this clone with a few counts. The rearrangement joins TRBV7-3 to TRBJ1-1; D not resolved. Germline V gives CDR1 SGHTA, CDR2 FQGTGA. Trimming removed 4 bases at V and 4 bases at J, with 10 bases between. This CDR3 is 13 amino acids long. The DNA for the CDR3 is TGTGCCAGCAGCTCCAGAGGTGGCACTGAAGCTTTCTTT. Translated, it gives CASSSRGGTEAFF.

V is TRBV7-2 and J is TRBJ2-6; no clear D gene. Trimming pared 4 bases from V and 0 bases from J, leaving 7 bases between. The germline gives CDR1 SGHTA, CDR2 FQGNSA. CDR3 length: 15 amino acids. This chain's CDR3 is CASSSPRSGANVLTF. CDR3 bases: TGTGCCAGCAGCTCCCCCCGCTCTGGGGCCAACGTCCTGACTTTC.

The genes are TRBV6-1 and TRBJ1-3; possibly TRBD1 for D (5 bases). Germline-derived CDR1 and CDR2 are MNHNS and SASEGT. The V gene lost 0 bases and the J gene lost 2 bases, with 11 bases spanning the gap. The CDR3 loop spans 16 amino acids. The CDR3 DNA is TGTGCCAGCAGTGAAGCTTTCAGGGCTGCTGGAAACACCATATATTTT. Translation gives CASSEAFRAAGNTIYF.

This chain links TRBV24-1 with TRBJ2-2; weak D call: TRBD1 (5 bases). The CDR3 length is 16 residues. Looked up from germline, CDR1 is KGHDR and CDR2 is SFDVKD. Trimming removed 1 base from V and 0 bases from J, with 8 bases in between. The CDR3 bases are TGTGCCACCAGTGATTTCGCCAGGGCGAACACCGGGGAGCTGTTTTTT. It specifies CATSDFARANTGELFF.

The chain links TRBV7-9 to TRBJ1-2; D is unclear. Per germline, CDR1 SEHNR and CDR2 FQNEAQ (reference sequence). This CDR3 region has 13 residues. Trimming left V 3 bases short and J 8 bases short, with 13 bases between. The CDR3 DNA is TGTGCCAGCAGCTTGGTGGAGGCAGGCGGCTACACCTTC. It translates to CASSLVEAGGYTF.

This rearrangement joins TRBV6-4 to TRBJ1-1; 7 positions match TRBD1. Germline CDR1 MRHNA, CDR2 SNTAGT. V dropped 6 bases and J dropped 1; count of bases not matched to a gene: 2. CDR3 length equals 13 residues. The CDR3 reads CASSRDRNTEAFF. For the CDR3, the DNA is TGTGCCAGCAGCCGGGACAGGAACACTGAAGCTTTCTTT.

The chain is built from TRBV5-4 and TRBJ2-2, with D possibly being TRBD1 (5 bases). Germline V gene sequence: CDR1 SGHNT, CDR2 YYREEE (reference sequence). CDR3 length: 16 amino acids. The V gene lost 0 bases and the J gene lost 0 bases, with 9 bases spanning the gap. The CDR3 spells CASSLEWTTNTGELFF. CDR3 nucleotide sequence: TGTGCCAGCAGCTTGGAGTGGACAACGAACACCGGGGAGCTGTTTTTT.

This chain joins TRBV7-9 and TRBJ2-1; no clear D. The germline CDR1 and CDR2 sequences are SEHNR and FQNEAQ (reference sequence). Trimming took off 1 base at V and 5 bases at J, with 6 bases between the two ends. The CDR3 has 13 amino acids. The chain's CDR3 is CASSLGRDNEQFF. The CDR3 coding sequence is TGTGCCAGCAGCTTAGGCCGAGACAATGAGCAGTTCTTC.

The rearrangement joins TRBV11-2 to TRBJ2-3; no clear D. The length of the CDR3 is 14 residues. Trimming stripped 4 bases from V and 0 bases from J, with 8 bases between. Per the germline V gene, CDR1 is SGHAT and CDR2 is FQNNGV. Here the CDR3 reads CASSSQESTDTQYF. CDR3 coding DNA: TGTGCCAGCAGCTCCCAAGAGAGCACAGATACGCAGTATTTT.

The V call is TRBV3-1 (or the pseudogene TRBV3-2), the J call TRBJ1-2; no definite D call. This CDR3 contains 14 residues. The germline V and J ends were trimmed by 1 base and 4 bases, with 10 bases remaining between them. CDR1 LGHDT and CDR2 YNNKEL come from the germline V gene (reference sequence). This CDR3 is CASSQGIGSYGYTF. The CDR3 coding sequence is TGTGCCAGCAGCCAAGGGATTGGGAGCTATGGCTACACCTTC.

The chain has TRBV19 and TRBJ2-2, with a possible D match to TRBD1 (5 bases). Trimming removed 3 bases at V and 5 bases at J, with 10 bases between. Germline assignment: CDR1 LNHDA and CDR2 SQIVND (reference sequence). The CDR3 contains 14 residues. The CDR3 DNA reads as TGTGCCAGTAGTATCGAAGGGGTTACCGGGGAGCTGTTTTTT. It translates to CASSIEGVTGELFF.

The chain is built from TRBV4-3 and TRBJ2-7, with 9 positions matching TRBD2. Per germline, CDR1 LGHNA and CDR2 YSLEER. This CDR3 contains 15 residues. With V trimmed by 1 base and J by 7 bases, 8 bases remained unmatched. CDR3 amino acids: CASSQGLAGAWEQYF. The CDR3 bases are TGCGCCAGCAGCCAAGGGTTAGCGGGGGCCTGGGAGCAGTACTTC.

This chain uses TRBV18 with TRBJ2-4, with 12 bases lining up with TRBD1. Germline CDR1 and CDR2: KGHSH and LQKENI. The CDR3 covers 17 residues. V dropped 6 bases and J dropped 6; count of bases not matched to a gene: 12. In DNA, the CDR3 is TGTGCCAGCTCGTCCGGGACAGGGGGCAGGATTGGAAACATTCAGTACTTC. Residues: CASSSGTGGRIGNIQYF.

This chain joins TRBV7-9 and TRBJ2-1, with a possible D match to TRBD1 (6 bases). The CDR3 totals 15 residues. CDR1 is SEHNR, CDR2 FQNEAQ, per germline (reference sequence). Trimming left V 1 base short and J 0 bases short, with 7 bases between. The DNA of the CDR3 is TGTGCCAGCAGCTTAGGGACAGCCTCCTACAATGAGCAGTTCTTC. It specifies CASSLGTASYNEQFF.

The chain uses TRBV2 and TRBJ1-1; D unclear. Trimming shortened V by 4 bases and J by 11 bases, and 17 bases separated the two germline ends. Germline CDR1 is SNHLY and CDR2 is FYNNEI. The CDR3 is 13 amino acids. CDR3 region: CASSAEPRGYAFF. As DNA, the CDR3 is TGTGCCAGCAGTGCCGAACCCCGAGGGTATGCTTTCTTT. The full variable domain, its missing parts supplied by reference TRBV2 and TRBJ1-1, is EPEVTQTPSHQVTQMGQEVILRCVPISNHLYFYWYRQILGQKVEFLVSFYNNEISEKSEIFDDQFSVERPDGSNFTLKIRSTKLEDSAMYFCASSAEPRGYAFFGQGTRLTVV.